A single sample gave rise to the 25 T cell receptor beta chains below, sequenced in a study of metastatic and nonmetastatic thyroid tumors. TCRdb redid the clone calls on the PCR reads using MiXCR. The sample has tens of thousands of clones; around 17% are singletons. None of the patients had undergone any treatment ahead of thyroid surgery. The sequencing sample was made of tumor tissue. Receptors were obtained from a female donor with papillary thyroid cancer or a benign thyroid nodule (not recorded which). Some clones in this sample may be carry-over from other donors' samples.

This clone was found many times. The chain is built from TRBV7-6 and TRBJ2-1; D is ambiguous. Germline CDR1 is SGHVS and CDR2 is FNYEAQ. V was clipped by 2 bases and J by 12 bases, with 11 bases between them. CDR3 length equals 12 residues. This chain's CDR3 is CASSLSRSVQFF. CDR3 sequence (DNA): TGTGCCAGCAGCTTAAGCCGTTCTGTGCAGTTCTTC.

This clone has a count of ten or more. The chain recombines TRBV27 with TRBJ2-7; D call uncertain. The CDR3 is 12 amino acids. The V gene's germline CDR1 is MNHEY and CDR2 SMNVEV (reference sequence). The germline V and J ends were trimmed by 11 bases and 4 bases, with 15 bases remaining between them. CDR3 region: CAAGPTRYEQYF. The CDR3, as DNA: TGTGCCGCCGGGCCTACCAGATACGAGCAGTACTTC.

The table lists this clone with many counts. The chain links TRBV20-1 to TRBJ1-1; D gene unclear. V dropped 6 bases and J dropped 1 base, with 9 bases sitting between them. Per germline, CDR1 DFQATT and CDR2 SNEGSKA (reference sequence). This CDR3 region has 12 residues. In DNA form, the CDR3 reads TGCAGTGCATCCGACGGGAACACTGAAGCTTTCTTT. It translates to CSASDGNTEAFF.

The genes are TRBV6-1 and TRBJ1-1; D ambiguous. The CDR3 consists of 9 residues. V lost 3 bases and J 8 bases, leaving 1 base between the germline ends. Germline CDR1 MNHNS, CDR2 SASEGT. This chain's CDR3 is CASSDEAFF. The CDR3 nucleotides are TGTGCCAGCAGTGACGAAGCTTTCTTT.

This clone was detected ten times or more. The chain is built from TRBV20-1 and TRBJ1-2, with D possibly matching TRBD1 (5 bases). Trimming pared 5 bases from V and 7 bases from J, leaving 17 bases between. The CDR3 extends over 13 amino acids. Germline CDR1 reads DFQATT; CDR2 reads SNEGSKA (reference sequence). The CDR3 protein is CSAPRQQGGGYTF. In DNA, the CDR3 is TGCAGTGCTCCCCGACAGCAAGGCGGTGGCTACACCTTC.

This clone was observed a few times. As DNA, the CDR3 is TGTGCCACTATCCCTCGACAGGGGGCTGGCTACAATGAGCAGTTCTTC. This codes for CATIPRQGAGYNEQFF. The chain uses TRBV24-1 and TRBJ2-1; 10 bases line up with TRBD1. The CDR3 runs 16 residues. V gave up 10 bases and J gave up 3 bases; unmatched junction bases: 11. Per the germline V gene, CDR1 is KGHDR and CDR2 is SFDVKD.

The chain recombines TRBV6-1 with TRBJ2-1; a weak D match, TRBD2 (5 bases). The germline V gene has CDR1 MNHNS and CDR2 SASEGT. V lost 8 bases, J lost 3 bases, and 14 bases lay in between. The CDR3 has 14 amino acids. The CDR3 nucleotides are TGTGCCAGCTGTATCCCAAGCGGCTACAATGAGCAGTTCTTC. Encoded protein: CASCIPSGYNEQFF.

This clone was detected only a few times. The chain links TRBV6-1 to TRBJ2-7; the match to TRBD1 covers 10 bases. V trimming: 7 bases; J trimming: 3 bases; junction bases outside the gene matches: 9. Germline V gives CDR1 MNHNS, CDR2 SASEGT. The CDR3 is 15 residues long. The CDR3: CASIPHGTGVYEQYF. The CDR3 DNA follows: TGTGCCAGCATCCCCCATGGGACAGGGGTCTACGAGCAGTACTTC.

This clone was observed many times. The chain couples TRBV3-1 to TRBJ1-1; D not certain. With 1 base removed from V and 6 bases from J, the gap between germline ends came to 9 bases. This CDR3 comprises 13 residues. Germline V lookup: CDR1 LGHDT, CDR2 YNNKEL (reference sequence). The CDR3 nucleotides are TGTGCCAGCAGCCAAGTGGGGTCCGCTGAAGCTTTCTTT. Its protein product is CASSQVGSAEAFF.

With regard to this clone: The final CDR3 position lacks the conserved phenylalanine or tryptophan, pointing to a likely read error. The V and J genes are TRBV11-1 and TRBJ2-1, with unresolved D. CDR3 length: 13 amino acids. The germline V gene has CDR1 SGHAT and CDR2 FQDESV (reference sequence). CDR3 DNA sequence: TGTGCGAGCAGCTCCAACAGCGACAATGAGCAGTTCTTG. Protein: CASSSNSDNEQFL.

This clone was picked up one time. The J gene is TRBJ2-1, the V gene TRBV7-8; perhaps TRBD2 as D (6 bases). There are 14 residues in the CDR3. V lost 3 bases and J lost 13, with 19 bases in between. Germline CDR1 SGHVS, CDR2 FQNEAQ. DNA of the CDR3: TGTGCCAGCAGCTTGGGGGGAGTAATTTCCATTCAGTTCTTC. Translation gives CASSLGGVISIQFF. Full variable domain (missing parts from reference TRBV7-8 and TRBJ2-1): GAGVSQSPRYKVAKRGQDVALRCDPISGHVSLFWYQQALGQGPEFLTYFQNEAQLDKSGLPSDRFFAERPEGSVSTLKIQRTQQEDSAVYLCASSLGGVISIQFFGPGTRLTVL.

By share, this clone counts as medium-sized. The chain recombines TRBV28 with TRBJ1-5; 8 bases match TRBD1. The CDR3 runs 17 residues. V lost 1 base to trimming and J lost 0 bases; unmatched junction nucleotides: 5. CDR1 and CDR2 (germline): MDHEN, SYDVKM. As DNA, the CDR3 is TGTGCCAGCAGTTTATTGGCAGGGGGCTATAGCAATCAGCCCCAGCATTTT. Amino acids: CASSLLAGGYSNQPQHF. Complete variable domain (other parts from reference TRBV28 and TRBJ1-5): DVKVTQSSRYLVKRTGEKVFLECVQDMDHENMFWYRQDPGLGLRLIYFSYDVKMKEKGDIPEGYSVSREKKERFSLILESASTNQTSMYLCASSLLAGGYSNQPQHFGDGTRLSIL.

This clone was counted at least ten times. J is TRBJ2-3 and V is TRBV19, with D perhaps TRBD1 (5 bases). The CDR3 consists of 16 residues. Trimming pared 6 bases from V and 0 bases from J, leaving 16 bases between. Germline V gives CDR1 LNHDA, CDR2 SQIVND (reference sequence). This CDR3 is CASSDQGPSSTDTQYF. The CDR3 DNA reads TGTGCCAGTAGCGACCAGGGTCCCTCTAGCACAGATACGCAGTATTTT.

This clone was detected many times. V and J are TRBV9 and TRBJ2-6, with D unresolved. The germline V gene encodes CDR1 SGDLS and CDR2 YYNGEE. This CDR3 spans 14 amino acids. Trimming removed 3 bases at V and 3 bases at J, with 7 bases between. The CDR3 is CASSAGDGANVLTF. Here the CDR3 DNA reads TGTGCCAGCAGCGCTGGGGATGGGGCCAACGTCCTGACTTTC.

In its sample, this clone was seen many times. The chain carries TRBV30 and TRBJ1-3; D ambiguous. V was cut by 5 bases and J by 0 bases, with 8 bases left in between. Germline V CDR1 and CDR2: GTSNPN, SVGIG (reference sequence). The length of the CDR3 is 13 residues. CDR3 sequence reads: CAWLQRSGNTIYF. In DNA form, the CDR3 reads TGTGCCTGGCTACAGCGCTCTGGAAACACCATATATTTT.

This clone was observed many times. The chain combines TRBV5-1 with TRBJ1-1, with a weak D call TRBD1 (5 bases). Germline-derived CDR1 and CDR2 are SGHRS and YFSETQ. V was clipped by 3 bases and J by 3 bases, with 6 bases between them. CDR3 length: 12 residues. The CDR3 bases are TGCGCCAGCAGCTCGACAGACACTGAAGCTTTCTTT. Amino acid sequence: CASSSTDTEAFF. The full variable domain, its missing parts supplied by reference TRBV5-1 and TRBJ1-1, is KAGVTQTPRYLIKTRGQQVTLSCSPISGHRSVSWYQQTPGQGLQFLFEYFSETQRNKGNFPGRFSGRQFSNSRSEMNVSTLELGDSALYLCASSSTDTEAFFGQGTRLTVV.

This clone was observed at least ten times. V and J are TRBV18 and TRBJ2-7; TRBD1 agrees at 10 bases. The CDR3 is 15 residues long. Germline V gives CDR1 KGHSH, CDR2 LQKENI. The V gene end was trimmed by 0 bases and the J gene end by 6 bases; junction bases not matched to a gene: 5. Here the CDR3 reads CASSPPERTGGEQYF. CDR3 coding DNA: TGTGCCAGCTCACCACCGGAAAGGACAGGGGGCGAGCAGTACTTC. The full variable domain, completed using reference TRBV18 and TRBJ2-7, is NAGVMQNPRHLVRRRGQEARLRCSPMKGHSHVYWYRQLPEEGLKFMVYLQKENIIDESGMPKERFSAEFPKEGPSILRIQQVVRGDSAAYFCASSPPERTGGEQYFGPGTRLTVT.

This chain uses TRBV20-1 with TRBJ2-7, with D unresolved. Trimming pared 0 bases from V and 6 bases from J, leaving 9 bases between. The CDR3 is 12 amino acids. Germline loops: CDR1 DFQATT, CDR2 SNEGSKA (reference sequence). The CDR3 region has the DNA TGCAGTGCTAGAGACCCTCCCAGCGAGCAGTACTTC. It codes for CSARDPPSEQYF.

This clone was seen only once. Just one base apart from a much larger clone, this may be a read error. This chain links TRBV7-3 with TRBJ2-3; D may match TRBD1 or TRBD2 (5 bases each). CDR1 SGHTA and CDR2 FQGTGA come from the germline V gene. This CDR3 has 15 residues. CDR3 sequence reads: CTSSPTGRSTDTQYF. The CDR3, as DNA: TGTACCAGCAGCCCTACGGGGCGTAGCACAGATACGCAGTATTTT.

As for this clone: Just one base apart from a much larger clone, this may be a read error. The sample has other DNA sequences that encode this CDR3 too. The rearrangement joins TRBV12-3 or TRBV12-4 to TRBJ1-4, with 10 bases fitting TRBD1. The CDR3 has 14 amino acids. The CDR3 loop is CASREGQGLEKLFF. The CDR3 DNA is TGTGCTAGCAGGGAGGGACAGGGGTTGGAAAAACTGTTTTTT.

This clone was counted ten times or more. The gene calls are TRBV4-1 and TRBJ1-5; TRBD1 might be the D (6 bases). This CDR3 region has 16 residues. Between the trimmed V and J ends, which lost 4 bases and 2 bases, there was a span of 15 bases. CDR1 and CDR2 from the germline V gene are MGHRA and YSYEKL. The CDR3 nucleotides read TGCGCCAGCAGCCCAGGGGAGCGGGTGGGCAATCAGCCCCAGCATTTT. It is translated as CASSPGERVGNQPQHF.

CDR3 residues: CASSFGLGTEAFF. The CDR3 bases are TGTGCCAGCAGCTTCGGCCTGGGGACTGAAGCTTTCTTT. The chain joins TRBV11-2 to TRBJ1-1; the D is unclear. The V end was cut by 3 bases, the J end by 5 bases, with 10 bases between. Germline-derived CDR1 and CDR2 are SGHAT and FQNNGV. This CDR3 is built from 13 residues.

This clone was observed at least ten times. This rearrangement joins TRBV7-6 to TRBJ1-1; D unclear. The CDR3 loop spans 13 amino acids. CDR1 SGHVS and CDR2 FNYEAQ come from the germline V gene. V was shortened by 1 base and J by 1 base, with 4 bases between the two germline ends. CDR3 in DNA: TGTGCCAGCAGCTTAGAACAGAACACTGAAGCTTTCTTT. Protein product: CASSLEQNTEAFF.

This chain links TRBV15 with TRBJ1-2; D uncertain. CDR3 length: 15 amino acids. Looked up from germline, CDR1 is LNHNV and CDR2 is YYDKDF (reference sequence). With 1 base removed from V and 2 bases from J, the gap between germline ends came to 11 bases. As DNA, the CDR3 is TGTGCCACCAGCAGAGGAGTCAAGGAGAACTATGGCTACACCTTC. Translation gives CATSRGVKENYGYTF.

V is TRBV20-1 and J is TRBJ1-5; no clear D gene. Trimming took 4 bases from V and 6 from J, leaving 13 bases between them. The CDR3 totals 13 residues. Germline V gene sequence: CDR1 DFQATT, CDR2 SNEGSKA (reference sequence). CDR3: CSATDRPFQPQHF. As DNA, the CDR3 is TGCAGTGCTACGGACCGGCCCTTTCAGCCCCAGCATTTT.